This TCR beta chain stems from a study of blood T cell repertoires in COVID-19. The repertoire was sequenced with immunoSEQ multiplex PCR; TCRdb's copy has only in-frame clones and lacks some. Here the sample spans tens of thousands of clones, 70% to 85% being singletons. Sequencing was carried out using peripheral blood. The TCR was taken from a human donor with acute or convalescent COVID-19. The donor label of this sample is uncertain.

CDR3 protein: CASSAHLQGGIQYF. The CDR3 nucleotides read TGTGCCAGCAGCGCCCACTTACAGGGGGGCATTCAGTACTTC. The chain carries TRBV9 and TRBJ2-4; 8 positions agree with TRBD1. The CDR3 is made up of 14 amino acids. Germline CDR1 SGDLS, CDR2 YYNGEE. Germline trimming cut 3 bases from V and 9 bases from J; bases unmatched to any gene: 8.